This T cell receptor beta chain emerged from a study of human T cells and chemical hapten exposure. Study-level information: Alopecia areata, totalis or universalis affected patients who were mostly female. Broader study findings: Sensitization with DPC brought no change to TCRs above 1 in 1000 in frequency.

CDR3 length: 14 amino acids. The V and J ends lost 0 bases and 4 bases respectively, with 8 bases between them. The germline CDR1 and CDR2 sequences are MNHEY and SVGAGI. From the RACE reads, TCRdb called clonotypes with MiXCR, one entry per CDR3 protein. The sample consists of tens of thousands of distinct CDR3 sequences, nearly 10% of them appearing once. With respect to this clonotype: Antigen unknown.

This sample's time point: pre-sensitization, week 0. Described treatment: therapeutic diphenylcyclopropenone sensitization with weekly scalp DPC. Donors, patients with alopecia ranging from 18 to 70 years old and judged suitable for DPC, provided samples. V and J are TRBV6-5 and TRBJ2-3, with no clear D. The receptor was derived from a middle-aged woman with alopecia areata. Some clones in this sample may be carry-over from other donors' samples. The sequencing used whole blood, collected in connection with sensitization to the hapten diphenylcyclopropenone (DPC). CDR3 residues: CASSYSTSADTQYF. The CDR3 DNA reads TGTGCCAGCAGTTACTCGACGAGCGCAGATACGCAGTATTTT.